These 17 T cell receptor beta chains originate from one sample sequenced in a study of blood T cell repertoires in COVID-19. This table comes from immunoSEQ multiplex PCR, and its TCRdb copy is limited to in-frame clones, with some not included. The repertoire includes approximately 94,000 clones, 80% of them detected once, and roughly 31% sits in the top ten. The source material was peripheral blood. The receptors derive from a man aged 65 to 85 with active or convalescent COVID-19.

There are a few counts of this clone. V usage is TRBV24-1 and J usage is TRBJ1-5; maybe TRBD1 (6 bases). Trimming removed 9 bases at V and 1 base at J, with 18 bases between. This CDR3 comprises 16 residues. Germline V lookup: CDR1 KGHDR, CDR2 SFDVKD. The CDR3 DNA follows: TGTGCCACCCTGGGGCAGGGGAGTGGGAGCAATCAGCCCCAGCATTTT. Encoded protein: CATLGQGSGSNQPQHF.

The rearrangement uses TRBV4-3 and TRBJ2-1, with TRBD1 as a possible D gene (5 bases). Trimming pared 0 bases from V and 8 bases from J, leaving 11 bases between. In germline, CDR1 is LGHNA, CDR2 YSLEER. This CDR3 spans 14 amino acids. The CDR3 DNA reads TGCGCCAGCAGCCAAGATGACAGAAGTGATGAGCAGTTCTTC. Its translation: CASSQDDRSDEQFF.

The chain recombines TRBV11-1 with TRBJ2-1; 8 nucleotides align to TRBD2. Germline CDR1 and CDR2: SGHAT and FQDESV (reference sequence). Germline trimming cut 5 bases from V and 4 bases from J; bases unmatched to any gene: 10. The CDR3 spans 16 residues. CDR3 loop: CASSTQAGVYYNEQFF. CDR3 DNA: TGTGCCAGCAGCACTCAAGCGGGGGTATATTACAATGAGCAGTTCTTC.

This clone was counted only a few times. This chain uses TRBV29-1 with TRBJ2-1, with D possibly being TRBD1 (6 bases). The CDR3 totals 10 residues. Trimming removed 4 bases from V and 15 bases from J, with 13 bases in between. Germline V gene sequence: CDR1 SQVTM, CDR2 ANQGSEA. Here the CDR3 reads CSVVDSFWFF. DNA for the CDR3: TGCAGCGTTGTGGACAGTTTCTGGTTCTTC.

V is TRBV9 and J is TRBJ2-1; TRBD2 matches at 10 bases. The CDR3 has 15 amino acids. The germline V gene has CDR1 SGDLS and CDR2 YYNGEE. The trim removed 4 bases at V and 5 bases at J, leaving 6 bases unmatched. The DNA for the CDR3 is TGTGCCAGCAGCACCAGCGGGGGGGCCCACAATGAGCAGTTCTTC. Protein sequence: CASSTSGGAHNEQFF.

This chain connects TRBV27 to TRBJ2-3; 8 bases match TRBD2. V lost 5 bases and J lost 0; bases outside the gene matches: 13. Germline CDR1 MNHEY, CDR2 SMNVEV (reference sequence). The CDR3 is 18 residues long. The DNA of the CDR3 is TGTGCCAGCAGTCGGGTTAGCTCGGGAGGGCCGAGCACAGATACGCAGTATTTT. The encoded protein is CASSRVSSGGPSTDTQYF.

The chain links TRBV6-5 to TRBJ1-4; 8 bases are shared with TRBD1. The length of the CDR3 is 15 residues. Germline CDR1 reads MNHEY; CDR2 reads SVGAGI. V dropped 6 bases and J dropped 0; count of bases not matched to a gene: 3. CDR3 protein: CASRQDRATNEKLFF. CDR3 DNA: TGTGCCAGCAGACAGGACAGGGCAACTAATGAAAAACTGTTTTTT.

The chain carries TRBV3-1 (or the pseudogene TRBV3-2) and TRBJ2-3; TRBD2 aligns across 12 bases. V was clipped by 4 bases and J by 2 bases; unmatched bases: 1. The CDR3 consists of 15 residues. Germline CDR1 reads LGHDT; CDR2 reads YNNKEL (reference sequence). CDR3 amino acids: CASSPSGGATDTQYF. DNA for the CDR3: TGTGCCAGCAGCCCTAGCGGGGGGGCCACAGATACGCAGTATTTT.

The chain has TRBV9 and TRBJ2-7, with TRBD2 as a possible D gene (7 bases). Trimming shortened V by 3 bases and J by 4 bases, and 17 bases separated the two germline ends. Germline CDR1 is SGDLS and CDR2 is YYNGEE. The CDR3 covers 15 residues. In DNA, the CDR3 is TGTGCCAGCAGCGCAGCTGGGGGGGGGCTGTACGAGCAGTACTTC. It encodes CASSAAGGGLYEQYF.

V gene TRBV29-1 combines with J gene TRBJ1-2; D gene unclear. The germline gives CDR1 SQVTM, CDR2 ANQGSEA. Trimming removed 0 bases at V and 11 bases at J, with 10 bases between. The CDR3 totals 11 residues. The DNA of the CDR3 is TGCAGCGTTGAAGATCGAGAGTATTACACCTTC. Its protein is CSVEDREYYTF.

The chain is built from TRBV28 and TRBJ1-5; D gene ambiguous. Trimming stripped 6 bases from V and 4 bases from J, with 7 bases between. Per germline, CDR1 MDHEN and CDR2 SYDVKM. The CDR3 contains 12 residues. CDR3 DNA sequence: TGTGCCAGCAGGACAATTAATCAGCCCCAGCATTTT. Translating gives CASRTINQPQHF. The complete variable domain, with remaining parts taken from reference TRBV28 and TRBJ1-5, reads DVKVTQSSRYLVKRTGEKVFLECVQDMDHENMFWYRQDPGLGLRLIYFSYDVKMKEKGDIPEGYSVSREKKERFSLILESASTNQTSMYLCASRTINQPQHFGDGTRLSIL.

The rearrangement links TRBV9 to TRBJ1-1, with a possible D match to TRBD1 (5 bases). Germline lookup yields CDR1 SGDLS and CDR2 YYNGEE. The CDR3 covers 15 residues. V was cut by 0 bases and J by 6 bases, with 15 bases left in between. The chain's CDR3 is CASSVVPGQVAEAFF. The CDR3, as DNA: TGTGCCAGCAGCGTAGTGCCAGGGCAGGTAGCTGAAGCTTTCTTT.

The chain employs TRBV9 and TRBJ2-7; 9 nucleotides agree with TRBD2. Trimming cost V 0 bases and J 4 bases; bases outside gene matches: 5. The CDR3 length is 15 residues. Germline lookup yields CDR1 SGDLS and CDR2 YYNGEE. The CDR3 here is CASSVGVAGGYEQYF. The CDR3 region has the DNA TGTGCCAGCAGCGTAGGGGTGGCGGGGGGGTACGAGCAGTACTTC.

The chain combines TRBV10-3 with TRBJ1-6; D uncertain. This CDR3 has 15 amino acids. Germline assignment: CDR1 ENHRY and CDR2 SYGVKD. Deletions cut 0 bases from V and 10 bases from J, with 13 bases between. The CDR3 sequence: CAISESERVGSPLHF. The CDR3 DNA reads TGTGCCATCAGTGAGTCGGAGAGGGTAGGGTCACCCCTCCACTTT.

This clone was counted a few times. The gene calls are TRBV6-6 and TRBJ2-3; 7 positions match TRBD2. Germline assignment: CDR1 MNHNY and CDR2 SVGAGI (reference sequence). Trimming at V came to 8 bases and at J to 4 bases, leaving 0 bases not matched to a gene. The CDR3 has 11 residues. Here the CDR3 DNA reads TGTGCCAGCGGGGGGGCAGATACGCAGTATTTT. Its translation is CASGGADTQYF.

This chain uses TRBV30 with TRBJ2-5; TRBD2 aligns across 7 bases. This CDR3 is built from 14 residues. Looked up from germline, CDR1 is GTSNPN and CDR2 is SVGIG (reference sequence). V lost 3 bases to trimming and J lost 0 bases; unmatched junction nucleotides: 4. The CDR3 DNA follows: TGTGCCTGGAGCCGGCGGGGGTACCAAGAGACCCAGTACTTC. It specifies CAWSRRGYQETQYF.

The chain combines TRBV14 with TRBJ1-2, with 7 bases identical to TRBD1. Germline assignment: CDR1 SGHDN and CDR2 FVKESK. The CDR3 totals 14 residues. J gave up 8 bases and V 3 bases, and 9 bases lay outside the gene matches. The CDR3: CASSQPGTASGYTF. The CDR3, as DNA: TGTGCCAGCAGCCAGCCTGGGACAGCTAGCGGCTACACCTTC.